This T cell receptor beta chain emerged from a study of T cell responses to AZD1222 COVID-19 vaccine. Germline trimming cut 4 bases from V and 5 bases from J; bases unmatched to any gene: 5. The germline CDR1 and CDR2 sequences are GTSNPN and SVGIG (reference sequence). The CDR3 runs 12 residues. Repertoires were generated with immunoSEQ multiplex PCR, while TCRdb's copy carries only in-frame clones and drops some. The sample has 90,000 to 150,000 clones, about nine tenths seen once. The receptor was derived from an adult in good health. Sequencing was performed on peripheral blood, taken on day 0 of AZD1222 vaccination. This chain connects TRBV30 to TRBJ2-7; 7 bases line up with TRBD2. The DNA of the CDR3 is TGTGCCTGGAACCGGGGGGTCGACGAGCAGTACTTC. Translating it yields CAWNRGVDEQYF.